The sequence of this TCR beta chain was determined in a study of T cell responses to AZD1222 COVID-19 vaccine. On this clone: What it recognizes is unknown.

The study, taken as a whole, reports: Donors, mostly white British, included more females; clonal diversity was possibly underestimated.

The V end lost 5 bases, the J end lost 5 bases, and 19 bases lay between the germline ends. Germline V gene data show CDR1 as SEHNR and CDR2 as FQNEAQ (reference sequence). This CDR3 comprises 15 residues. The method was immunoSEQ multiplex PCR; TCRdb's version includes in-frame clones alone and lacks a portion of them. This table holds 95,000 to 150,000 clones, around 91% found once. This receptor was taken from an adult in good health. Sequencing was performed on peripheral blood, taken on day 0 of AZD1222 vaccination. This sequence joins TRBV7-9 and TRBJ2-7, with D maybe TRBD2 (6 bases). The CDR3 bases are TGTGCCAGCAGCCCGGCGGGGTCTACCCTTGACGAGCAGTACTTC. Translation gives CASSPAGSTLDEQYF. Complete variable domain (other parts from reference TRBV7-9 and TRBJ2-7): DTGVSQNPRHKITKRGQNVTFRCDPISEHNRLYWYRQTLGQGPEFLTYFQNEAQLEKSRLLSDRFSAERPKGSFSTLEIQRTEQGDSAMYLCASSPAGSTLDEQYFGPGTRLTVT.